This T cell receptor (beta chain) comes out of a study of cytomegalovirus exposure and HLA in healthy donors. Study-wide background: The roughly 120 validation repertoires, a later analysis reported, used the same platform as the 666 first-cohort repertoires. Study-wide points: The study labeled 150 to 200 TCR beta chains cytomegalovirus-associated.

Some clones are missing from TCRdb's copy, which holds only in-frame ones; the method was immunoSEQ multiplex PCR. Of about 140,000 clones detected, 88% appear once; the ten largest clones hold just under 8%. For this clone: The antigen remains unidentified.

Trimming at V came to 5 bases and at J to 5 bases, leaving 8 bases not matched to a gene. CDR3 length: 16 amino acids. The germline gives CDR1 LNHDA, CDR2 SQIVND (reference sequence). The V and J genes are TRBV19 and TRBJ1-4; 10 bases align to TRBD1. The receptor was derived from a woman between 18 and 29 years old in good health and CMV-seropositive. The sample consisted of PBMCs. The CDR3 nucleotides read TGTGCCAGTAGTCTACATTCGGGACAGGGGAATGAAAAACTGTTTTTT. It translates to CASSLHSGQGNEKLFF.